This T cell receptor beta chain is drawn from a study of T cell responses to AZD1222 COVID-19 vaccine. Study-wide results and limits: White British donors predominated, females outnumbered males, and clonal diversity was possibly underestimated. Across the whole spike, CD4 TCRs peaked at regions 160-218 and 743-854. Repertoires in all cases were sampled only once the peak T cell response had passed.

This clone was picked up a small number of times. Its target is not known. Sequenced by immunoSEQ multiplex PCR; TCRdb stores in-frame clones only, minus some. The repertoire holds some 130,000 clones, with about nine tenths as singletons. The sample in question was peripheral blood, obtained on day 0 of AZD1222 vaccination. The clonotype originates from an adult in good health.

The DNA for the CDR3 is TGCGCCAGGGACAGTCATATATCTCCGGGGGAGCAGCCCCAGCATTTT. It encodes CARDSHISPGEQPQHF. The rearrangement joins TRBV10-1 to TRBJ1-5; maybe TRBD1 (6 bases). The CDR3 runs to 16 residues. Trimming left V 9 bases short and J 7 bases short, with 25 bases between. CDR1 and CDR2 from the germline V gene are WNHNN and SYGVQD (reference sequence).